These 9 T cell receptor beta chains were sequenced from one sample in a study of control samples from healthy donors and cancer patients. Sequencing used immunoSEQ multiplex PCR; TCRdb keeps in-frame clones, though not all of them. The table lists 100,000 to 150,000 clones, 92% of them singletons. Source material: blood. All receptors derive from a woman aged 45-65 years in good health.

CDR3 region: CASNGLLPSYNEQFF. The CDR3 DNA reads TGTGCCAGCAATGGACTCCTGCCCTCCTACAATGAGCAGTTCTTC. The rearrangement links TRBV2 to TRBJ2-1; D is perhaps TRBD2 (5 bases). Germline V CDR1 and CDR2: SNHLY, FYNNEI. V was shortened by 7 bases and J by 0 bases, with 13 bases between the two germline ends. There are 15 residues in the CDR3.

The V and J genes are TRBV7-2 and TRBJ2-5; 7 bases are a match to TRBD1. The CDR3 is made up of 14 amino acids. Germline loops: CDR1 SGHTA, CDR2 FQGNSA. V dropped 6 bases and J dropped 2; count of bases not matched to a gene: 6. CDR3 protein: CASSRTGRQETQYF. The CDR3 nucleotides read TGTGCCAGCAGTCGGACAGGTCGACAAGAGACCCAGTACTTC. The full variable domain, in which reference TRBV7-2 and TRBJ2-5 provide the parts outside the CDR3, is GAGVSQSPSNKVTEKGKDVELRCDPISGHTALYWYRQSLGQGLEFLIYFQGNSAPDKSGLPSDRFSAERTGGSVSTLTIQRTQQEDSAVYLCASSRTGRQETQYFGPGTRLLVL.

V gene TRBV28 combines with J gene TRBJ1-2; TRBD1 agrees at 7 bases. Per germline, CDR1 MDHEN and CDR2 SYDVKM. V lost 5 bases, J lost 2 bases, and 5 bases stayed unmatched. CDR3 length: 14 residues. CDR3 residues: CASSPMTGNYGYTF. CDR3 bases: TGTGCCAGCAGTCCTATGACAGGGAACTATGGCTACACCTTC.

The rearrangement joins TRBV30 to TRBJ1-3, with a possible D match to TRBD1 (6 bases). Germline V gene sequence: CDR1 GTSNPN, CDR2 SVGIG (reference sequence). This CDR3 is built from 16 residues. The germline V and J ends were trimmed by 5 bases and 0 bases, with 17 bases remaining between them. The CDR3: CAWGGWGPLSGNTIYF. Here the CDR3 DNA reads TGTGCCTGGGGTGGGTGGGGGCCCCTCTCTGGAAACACCATATATTTT.

The rearrangement uses TRBV19 and TRBJ1-5, with 10 bases matching TRBD1. V shed 5 bases and J 2 bases; nucleotides not matched to a gene: 15. The germline V gene encodes CDR1 LNHDA and CDR2 SQIVND (reference sequence). The CDR3 has 19 amino acids. For the CDR3, the DNA is TGTGCCAGTAGTGTCTTGACAGGGGGCGCGGGGTTGGGCAATCAGCCCCAGCATTTT. Its translation: CASSVLTGGAGLGNQPQHF.

V is TRBV5-1 and J is TRBJ1-1; D unresolved. The CDR3 contains 15 residues. Trimming took 3 bases from V and 1 from J, leaving 13 bases between them. Germline CDR1 is SGHRS and CDR2 is YFSETQ. CDR3 amino acids: CASSSGRAGNTEAFF. The CDR3 DNA follows: TGCGCCAGCAGCTCGGGCCGTGCGGGGAACACTGAAGCTTTCTTT.

The chain has TRBV20-1 and TRBJ2-7; the D gene is possibly TRBD2 (6 bases). From germline, CDR1 is DFQATT and CDR2 SNEGSKA (reference sequence). The CDR3 is 14 residues long. V was cut by 6 bases and J by 3 bases, with 18 bases left in between. The DNA of the CDR3 is TGCAGTGCCAGTATAATAGCGGCGGGCTACGAGCAGTACTTC. Its protein is CSASIIAAGYEQYF.

The chain uses TRBV10-3 and TRBJ1-2; perhaps TRBD1 as D (6 bases). This CDR3 has 15 amino acids. Germline CDR1 and CDR2: ENHRY and SYGVKD. Trimming cost V 5 bases and J 7 bases, with 20 bases left between them. As DNA, the CDR3 is TGTGCCATCAGTCATCCGACAGGAGCCACCCTTGGCTACACCTTC. Encoded protein: CAISHPTGATLGYTF.

The chain joins TRBV2 to TRBJ1-4; unclear D gene. The length of the CDR3 is 16 residues. V was pared by 2 bases and J by 3 bases, with 13 bases between. CDR1 is SNHLY and CDR2 is FYNNEI in the germline V gene. This chain's CDR3 is CASSEYGGLANEKLFF. The DNA for the CDR3 is TGTGCCAGCAGTGAATACGGCGGGTTAGCTAATGAAAAACTGTTTTTT.